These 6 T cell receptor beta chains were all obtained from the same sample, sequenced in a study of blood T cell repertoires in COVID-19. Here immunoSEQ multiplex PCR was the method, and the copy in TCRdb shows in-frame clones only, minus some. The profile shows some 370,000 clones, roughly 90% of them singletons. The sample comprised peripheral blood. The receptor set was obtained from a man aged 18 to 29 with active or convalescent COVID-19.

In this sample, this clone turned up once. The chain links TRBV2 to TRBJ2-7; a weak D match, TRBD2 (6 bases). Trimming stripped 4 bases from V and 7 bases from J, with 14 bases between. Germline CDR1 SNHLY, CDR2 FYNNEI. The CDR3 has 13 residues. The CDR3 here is CASSAGLAREQYF. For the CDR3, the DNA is TGTGCCAGCAGTGCGGGACTCGCTCGGGAGCAGTACTTC.

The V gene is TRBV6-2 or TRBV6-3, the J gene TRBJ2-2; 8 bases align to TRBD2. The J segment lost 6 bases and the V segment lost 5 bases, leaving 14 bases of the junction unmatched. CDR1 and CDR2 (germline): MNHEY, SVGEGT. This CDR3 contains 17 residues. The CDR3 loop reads CASSNGGAGDFPGELFF. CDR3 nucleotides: TGTGCCAGCAGTAACGGGGGGGCAGGGGATTTCCCCGGGGAGCTGTTTTTT.

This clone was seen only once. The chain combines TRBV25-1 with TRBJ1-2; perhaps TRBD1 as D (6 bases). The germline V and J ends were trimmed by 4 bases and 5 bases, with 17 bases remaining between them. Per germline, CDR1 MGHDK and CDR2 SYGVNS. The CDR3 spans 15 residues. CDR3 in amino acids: CASSVQDGTQYGYTF. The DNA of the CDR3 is TGTGCCAGCAGTGTACAAGATGGGACACAGTATGGCTACACCTTC.

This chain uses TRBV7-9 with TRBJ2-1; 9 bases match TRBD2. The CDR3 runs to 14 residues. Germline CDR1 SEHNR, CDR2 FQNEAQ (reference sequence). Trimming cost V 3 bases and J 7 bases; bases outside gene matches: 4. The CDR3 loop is CASSFVAGGNEQFF. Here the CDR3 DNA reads TGTGCCAGCAGCTTTGTGGCGGGGGGGAATGAGCAGTTCTTC.

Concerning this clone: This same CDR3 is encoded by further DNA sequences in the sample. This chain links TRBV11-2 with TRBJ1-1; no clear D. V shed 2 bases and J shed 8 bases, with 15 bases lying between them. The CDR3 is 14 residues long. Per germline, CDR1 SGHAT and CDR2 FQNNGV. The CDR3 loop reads CASSLISGPHEAFF. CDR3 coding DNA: TGTGCCAGCAGCTTAATTAGTGGTCCCCACGAAGCTTTCTTT.

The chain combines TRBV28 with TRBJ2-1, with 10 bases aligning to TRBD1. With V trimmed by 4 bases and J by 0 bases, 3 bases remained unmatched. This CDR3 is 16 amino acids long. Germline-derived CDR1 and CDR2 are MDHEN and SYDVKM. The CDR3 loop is CASSSWTGGSYNEQFF. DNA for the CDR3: TGTGCCAGCAGTTCCTGGACAGGGGGCTCCTACAATGAGCAGTTCTTC.